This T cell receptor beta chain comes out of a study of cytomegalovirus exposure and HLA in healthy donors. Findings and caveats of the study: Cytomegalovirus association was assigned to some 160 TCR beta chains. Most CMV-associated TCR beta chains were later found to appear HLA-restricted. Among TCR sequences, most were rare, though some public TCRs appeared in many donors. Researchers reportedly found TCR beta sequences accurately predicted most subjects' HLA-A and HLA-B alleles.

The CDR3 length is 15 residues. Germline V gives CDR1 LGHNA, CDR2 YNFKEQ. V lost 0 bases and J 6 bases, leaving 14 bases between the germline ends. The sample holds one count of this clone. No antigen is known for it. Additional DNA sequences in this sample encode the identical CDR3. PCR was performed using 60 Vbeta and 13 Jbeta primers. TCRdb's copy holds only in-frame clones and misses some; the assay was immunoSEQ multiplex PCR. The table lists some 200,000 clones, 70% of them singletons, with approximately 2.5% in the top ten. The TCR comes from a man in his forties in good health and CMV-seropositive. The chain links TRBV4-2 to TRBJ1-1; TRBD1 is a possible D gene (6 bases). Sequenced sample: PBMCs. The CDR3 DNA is TGTGCCAGCAGCCAAGATGACGACAGGAGCCCTGAAGCTTTCTTT. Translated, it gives CASSQDDDRSPEAFF.